Listed here are 24 T cell receptor beta chains from one sample, sequenced in a study of blood T cell repertoires in COVID-19. Method: immunoSEQ multiplex PCR; TCRdb's copy keeps in-frame clones and lacks some. The sample lists around 100,000 clones; roughly 84% were seen once. The sequencing input was peripheral blood. Receptors originate from a human donor in a cohort sampled during active COVID-19.

The rearrangement joins TRBV4-1 to TRBJ2-1; D is possibly TRBD2 (6 bases). This CDR3 is 16 amino acids long. V shed 5 bases and J shed 7 bases, with 21 bases lying between them. Germline CDR1 MGHRA, CDR2 YSYEKL. The DNA for the CDR3 is TGCGCCAGCAGCTCCCGACATAGCGGAGCAATTAATGAGCAGTTCTTC. Translation gives CASSSRHSGAINEQFF.

The V call is TRBV18, the J call TRBJ2-3, with a possible D match to TRBD2 (5 bases). In germline, CDR1 is KGHSH, CDR2 LQKENI. V lost 0 bases and J 4 bases, leaving 11 bases between the germline ends. There are 15 residues in the CDR3. This CDR3 is CASSPPPGEPDTQYF. The CDR3 coding sequence is TGTGCCAGCTCACCACCGCCCGGGGAACCAGATACGCAGTATTTT.

In this sample, this clone turned up a few times. The rearrangement links TRBV25-1 to TRBJ2-2, with 11 bases identical to TRBD2. Germline V CDR1 and CDR2: MGHDK, SYGVNS. Trimming at V came to 3 bases and at J to 4 bases, leaving 4 bases not matched to a gene. This CDR3 spans 16 amino acids. CDR3: CASSDEGTSGTGELFF. The CDR3 nucleotides read TGTGCCAGCAGTGATGAAGGGACTAGCGGCACCGGGGAGCTGTTTTTT.

V usage is TRBV15 and J usage is TRBJ1-6; D not resolved. In germline, CDR1 is LNHNV, CDR2 YYDKDF (reference sequence). This CDR3 is 14 amino acids long. V shed 3 bases and J shed 8 bases, with 11 bases lying between them. In DNA, the CDR3 is TGTGCCACCAGCAGTCTACCCTCGGATTCACCCCTCCACTTT. Encoded protein: CATSSLPSDSPLHF.

The V and J genes are TRBV12-3 or TRBV12-4 and TRBJ1-5, with D uncertain. The CDR3 sequence is 12 residues long. Trimming shortened V by 4 bases and J by 4 bases, and 5 bases separated the two germline ends. The CDR3 spells CASSSTNQPQHF. The CDR3 region has the DNA TGTGCCAGCAGTTCCACTAATCAGCCCCAGCATTTT.

This clone appeared a single time. DNA of the CDR3: TGTGCCAGCACGGGACTAGGAGCCTACAATGAGCAGTTCTTC. Translation: CASTGLGAYNEQFF. The rearrangement uses TRBV2 and TRBJ2-1, with 8 nucleotides matching TRBD2. CDR1 is SNHLY, CDR2 FYNNEI, per germline. The CDR3 is 14 residues long. With 7 bases clipped from V and 2 bases from J, the junction kept 4 bases outside the gene matches.

The chain employs TRBV5-1 and TRBJ2-3; 16 bases are shared with TRBD2. J was trimmed by 1 base and V by 4 bases; bases with no gene match: 12. This CDR3 has 20 amino acids. The germline V gene has CDR1 SGHRS and CDR2 YFSETQ. CDR3 amino acids: CASSLRPGTSGRGGTDTQYF. The DNA of the CDR3 is TGCGCCAGCAGCCTTCGACCCGGGACTAGCGGGAGGGGGGGCACAGATACGCAGTATTTT.

The chain combines TRBV11-2 with TRBJ2-1, with 12 bases that match TRBD2. The V gene's germline CDR1 is SGHAT and CDR2 FQNNGV. Trimming took 7 bases from V and 7 from J; bases not matched to a gene: 5. This CDR3 has 14 amino acids. DNA of the CDR3: TGTGCCAGCAACCTAGCGGGGGGGGCAAATGAGCAGTTCTTC. It yields the protein CASNLAGGANEQFF.

V and J are TRBV6-2 or TRBV6-3 and TRBJ1-3, with 10 bases aligning to TRBD1. The V segment lost 5 bases and the J segment 4 bases; nucleotides outside the gene matches: 14. The CDR3 is 18 amino acids. Germline V CDR1 and CDR2: MNHEY, SVGEGT. CDR3 loop: CASSPQTRQGARGNTIYF. The CDR3 DNA reads TGTGCCAGCAGTCCCCAAACTCGACAGGGGGCGCGAGGAAACACCATATATTTT.

This sequence joins TRBV6-4 and TRBJ2-5, with a possible D match to TRBD2 (6 bases). The CDR3 contains 16 residues. Trimming took off 0 bases at V and 1 base at J, with 12 bases between the two ends. Germline lookup yields CDR1 MRHNA and CDR2 SNTAGT. The chain's CDR3 is CASSDSGVSGQETQYF. The CDR3 coding sequence is TGTGCCAGCAGTGACTCCGGGGTTAGCGGCCAAGAGACCCAGTACTTC.

This chain uses TRBV2 with TRBJ1-1; 7 nucleotides align to TRBD1. The junction had 10 bases not matched to a gene; V was cut back by 11 bases and J by 4 bases. The CDR3 extends over 13 amino acids. Per germline, CDR1 SNHLY and CDR2 FYNNEI. DNA for the CDR3: TGTGCCGGGACCGACAGGGAGGCCACTGAAGCTTTCTTT. Its translation: CAGTDREATEAFF.

This clone appeared a few times. V usage is TRBV7-2 and J usage is TRBJ2-5; 8 bases line up with TRBD1. This CDR3 has 16 residues. Germline CDR1 is SGHTA and CDR2 is FQGNSA. With V trimmed by 1 base and J by 4 bases, 8 bases remained unmatched. The CDR3 DNA reads as TGTGCCAGCAGCTTAGGAGCAGGGGGCTTGGGAGAGACCCAGTACTTC. This sequence encodes CASSLGAGGLGETQYF. The entire variable domain, with the rest obtained from reference TRBV7-2 and TRBJ2-5, is as follows: GAGVSQSPSNKVTEKGKDVELRCDPISGHTALYWYRQSLGQGLEFLIYFQGNSAPDKSGLPSDRFSAERTGGSVSTLTIQRTQQEDSAVYLCASSLGAGGLGETQYFGPGTRLLVL.

The chain has TRBV18 and TRBJ2-3, with 7 nucleotides matching TRBD1. CDR1 is KGHSH and CDR2 is LQKENI in the germline V gene. V lost 3 bases and J lost 5; bases outside the gene matches: 8. This CDR3 has 15 amino acids. CDR3 sequence reads: CASSPQRGGQDTQYF. The CDR3 DNA sequence: TGTGCCAGCTCACCCCAAAGAGGGGGCCAAGATACGCAGTATTTT.

This clone has a handful of counts. The J gene is TRBJ2-6, the V gene TRBV11-2; D might be TRBD2 (5 bases). V shed 1 base and J shed 9 bases, with 13 bases lying between them. The CDR3 is made up of 15 amino acids. CDR1 SGHAT and CDR2 FQNNGV come from the germline V gene. The CDR3 coding sequence is TGTGCCAGCAGCTTAGCAGGAGGATACTTCAACGTCCTGACTTTC. This translates into CASSLAGGYFNVLTF.

In its sample, this clone was seen once. The chain links TRBV18 to TRBJ2-3; TRBD2 matches 7 bases. V shed 3 bases and J 5 bases; nucleotides not matched to a gene: 2. The CDR3 runs 13 residues. Germline V gives CDR1 KGHSH, CDR2 LQKENI. CDR3 coding DNA: TGTGCCAGCTCACCCTTAGCGGGAGATACGCAGTATTTT. Its protein product is CASSPLAGDTQYF.

This clone is a singleton in its sample. This chain connects TRBV12-3 or TRBV12-4 to TRBJ1-2; D is perhaps TRBD1 (5 bases). Trimming cost V 4 bases and J 7 bases, with 10 bases left between them. This CDR3 contains 12 residues. CDR3 residues: CASSSQGGGYTF. DNA of the CDR3: TGTGCCAGCAGTTCTCAGGGCGGTGGCTACACCTTC.

V is TRBV5-1 and J is TRBJ1-2; the D gene is possibly TRBD1 (5 bases). Looked up from germline, CDR1 is SGHRS and CDR2 is YFSETQ. CDR3 length equals 16 residues. V was trimmed by 0 bases and J by 0 bases, leaving 12 bases between them. The DNA of the CDR3 is TGCGCCAGCAGCTTGGGAACAGGAGTAGCTAACTATGGCTACACCTTC. Its protein is CASSLGTGVANYGYTF.

The V call is TRBV3-1 (or the pseudogene TRBV3-2), the J call TRBJ1-4; 9 bases line up with TRBD1. Germline values: CDR1 LGHDT, CDR2 YNNKEL (reference sequence). The CDR3 is 19 amino acids. Trimming at V came to 4 bases and at J to 4 bases, leaving 16 bases not matched to a gene. The chain's CDR3 is CASSPLNPGTGIGNEKLFF. CDR3 DNA sequence: TGTGCCAGCAGCCCACTCAATCCCGGGACAGGGATTGGTAATGAAAAACTGTTTTTT.

The chain joins TRBV27 to TRBJ2-2; the match to TRBD2 covers 7 bases. The J segment lost 4 bases and the V segment lost 4 bases, leaving 9 bases of the junction unmatched. Germline assignment: CDR1 MNHEY and CDR2 SMNVEV (reference sequence). This CDR3 is 16 amino acids long. The CDR3 DNA reads TGTGCCAGCAGTTCTGGACTAGTCTTGGGCACCGGGGAGCTGTTTTTT. Its translation: CASSSGLVLGTGELFF.

The chain combines TRBV7-2 with TRBJ2-7; no definite D call. The CDR3 covers 13 residues. The ends were cut back, 0 bases at V and 4 bases at J, with 7 bases in the middle. The germline V gene has CDR1 SGHTA and CDR2 FQGNSA. CDR3: CASSLASQYEQYF. CDR3 DNA: TGTGCCAGCAGCTTAGCTTCCCAGTACGAGCAGTACTTC.

This chain links TRBV4-1 with TRBJ2-5; D not resolved. V shed 0 bases and J shed 10 bases, with 12 bases lying between them. The germline CDR1 and CDR2 sequences are MGHRA and YSYEKL. This CDR3 is built from 13 residues. The CDR3 nucleotides are TGCGCCAGCAGCCAAGATCTATATCTAATCCAGTACTTC. Translated, it gives CASSQDLYLIQYF.

In this sample, this clone turned up a few times. The V call is TRBV11-3, the J call TRBJ2-3, with TRBD1 identical over 7 bases. In germline, CDR1 is SGHNT, CDR2 YENEEA. Unmatched junction bases numbered 8, after V lost 4 bases and J lost 1 base. CDR3 size: 16 residues. CDR3 bases: TGTGCCAGCAGCTCCGGACAGGTCGGGGGCACAGATACGCAGTATTTT. Its translation is CASSSGQVGGTDTQYF.

This rearrangement joins TRBV2 to TRBJ1-2, with a tentative D call TRBD1 (5 bases). The CDR3 runs 15 residues. The germline V gene encodes CDR1 SNHLY and CDR2 FYNNEI. The germline V and J ends were trimmed by 5 bases and 0 bases, with 13 bases remaining between them. This CDR3 is CASSSYGGANYGYTF. The DNA for the CDR3 is TGTGCCAGCAGTTCCTACGGGGGAGCTAACTATGGCTACACCTTC.

The chain joins TRBV6-6 to TRBJ2-7; 7 bases align to TRBD1. CDR1 MNHNY and CDR2 SVGAGI come from the germline V gene (reference sequence). The CDR3 extends over 15 amino acids. The V gene end was trimmed by 6 bases and the J gene end by 4 bases; junction bases not matched to a gene: 12. Here the CDR3 DNA reads TGTGCCAGCAGCCCTGGGGACAGTAGATTTTACGAGCAGTACTTC. This sequence encodes CASSPGDSRFYEQYF.